This paragraph covers one T cell receptor (beta chain) sequence. Original data processing: Reference gene primers were amplified, and this amplification served to estimate nucleated cell counts. Profiling relied on immunoSEQ multiplex PCR, and the TCRdb table lists in-frame clones only, not all of them. V and J calls and clone size come straight from that table; D and trimming were deduced from the DNA. The table shows 150,000 to 200,000 clones, with 92% occurring only once. The data originate from a study of blood T cell repertoires in COVID-19. Deletions cut 3 bases from V and 7 bases from J, with 18 bases between. CDR1 and CDR2 from the germline V gene are LNHDA and SQIVND (reference sequence). The CDR3 totals 15 residues.

V gene TRBV19 combines with J gene TRBJ1-1, with unresolved D. The TCR was taken from a man younger than 45 with COVID-19, enrolled during active disease. Sequencing used peripheral blood. This chain's CDR3 is CASSISRLQEVEAFF. The CDR3 bases are TGTGCCAGTAGTATTTCCCGCCTCCAGGAGGTTGAAGCTTTCTTT.